The present T cell receptor (beta chain) was sequenced within a study of shared clonotypes between healthy human individuals. Study-level information: Donor composition was two women and a few men, aged 18 to 49. Study outcomes and limitations: Among a few donors, approximately 4.6% of naive CD4 clonotypes were found in common. Naive subsets typically showed greater estimated richness than memory subsets.

As to this clone: Antigen specificity is unknown.

The germline gives CDR1 SGHVS, CDR2 FNYEAQ. The CDR3 loop spans 17 amino acids. Trimming removed 1 base at V and 3 bases at J, with 16 bases between. The table came from immunoSEQ multiplex PCR; TCRdb's copy has only in-frame clones and leaves some out. This table has some 1,600,000 clones, around 98% appearing once. This TCR was sampled from a man aged 30-40 years in good health. The chain combines TRBV7-6 with TRBJ2-1; weak D call: TRBD2 (6 bases). The sequencing input was naive CD4+ T cells sorted from blood. As for subset: CD45RA+ positively selected. The CDR3 protein is CASSLVEGTRLYNEQFF. The DNA for the CDR3 is TGTGCCAGCAGCTTAGTGGAGGGGACGAGGCTCTACAATGAGCAGTTCTTC. The full variable domain, completed using reference TRBV7-6 and TRBJ2-1, is GAGVSQSPRYKVTKRGQDVALRCDPISGHVSLYWYRQALGQGPEFLTYFNYEAQQDKSGLPNDRFSAERPEGSISTLTIQRTEQRDSAMYRCASSLVEGTRLYNEQFFGPGTRLTVL.